A single sample gave rise to the 28 T cell receptor beta chains below, sequenced in a study of liver allograft versus peripheral blood T cells. Study context: A comparison was made between T cell receptor repertoires in transplanted livers and those in recipients' peripheral blood.

TCRdb re-called the reads with MiXCR, one entry per CDR3 protein. The sample holds about 7,300 distinct CDR3 sequences, over 15% seen once. The source is a human patient who had a liver transplant. Part of the T cell pool may stem from the graft donor.

Relative to its sample, this clonotype is medium-sized. V usage is TRBV6-1 and J usage is TRBJ1-1; D uncertain. Germline V gene sequence: CDR1 MNHNS, CDR2 SASEGT. Trimming took off 6 bases at V and 0 bases at J, with 8 bases between the two ends. This CDR3 comprises 13 residues. CDR3 nucleotide sequence: TGTGCCAGCAGGGCAAAGGTGAACACTGAAGCTTTCTTT. Amino acid sequence: CASRAKVNTEAFF.

In its sample, this clonotype is medium-sized. The chain recombines TRBV6-2 or TRBV6-3 with TRBJ1-6; D gene unclear. Germline V lookup: CDR1 MNHEY, CDR2 SVGEGT. With 0 bases removed from V and 9 bases from J, the gap between germline ends came to 9 bases. CDR3 size: 14 residues. The CDR3 DNA sequence: TGTGCCAGCAGTTACTCGGCGGCGCCTTCACCCCTCCACTTT. It encodes CASSYSAAPSPLHF.

This clonotype was counted between two and nine times. The V and J genes are TRBV12-3 or TRBV12-4 and TRBJ2-1; TRBD1 aligns across 7 bases. The CDR3 is 15 amino acids. V lost 6 bases to trimming and J lost 2 bases; unmatched junction nucleotides: 7. The CDR3: CASSRYRGPYNEQFF. As DNA, the CDR3 is TGTGCCAGCAGCCGTTACAGGGGTCCCTACAATGAGCAGTTCTTC.

In this sample, this clonotype is medium-sized. V and J are TRBV6-6 and TRBJ1-5; D not resolved. This CDR3 contains 14 residues. Germline CDR1 is MNHNY and CDR2 is SVGAGI (reference sequence). Trimming cost V 0 bases and J 6 bases, with 9 bases left between them. The CDR3 nucleotides read TGTGCCAGCAGTTACTCCCGGGTGGGTCAGCCCCAGCATTTT. Residues: CASSYSRVGQPQHF.

In this sample, this clonotype turned up many times. This chain connects TRBV6-1 to TRBJ2-7; tentative D call: TRBD1 (7 bases). This CDR3 is 14 amino acids long. Germline CDR1 is MNHNS and CDR2 is SASEGT. V was cut by 1 base and J by 4 bases, with 11 bases left in between. The CDR3 DNA is TGTGCCAGCAGTGAAGTGGCAGGGGGGTACGAGCAGTACTTC. Encoded protein: CASSEVAGGYEQYF.

By share, this clonotype counts as medium-sized. V usage is TRBV27 and J usage is TRBJ1-2; perhaps TRBD1 as D (5 bases). Germline loops: CDR1 MNHEY, CDR2 SMNVEV (reference sequence). The V end lost 0 bases, the J end lost 4 bases, and 9 bases lay between the germline ends. CDR3 length: 14 residues. CDR3 nucleotides: TGTGCCAGCAGTTTATCGGGACTCAGCTATGGCTACACCTTC. Its translation is CASSLSGLSYGYTF.

This clonotype was observed a few times. The rearrangement uses TRBV5-1 and TRBJ1-1, with 9 bases aligning to TRBD1. This CDR3 is built from 16 residues. Germline CDR1 is SGHRS and CDR2 is YFSETQ. V shed 3 bases and J 1 base; nucleotides not matched to a gene: 7. The CDR3 coding sequence is TGCGCCAGCAGCTCCCTACAGGGGGCAAGGAACACTGAAGCTTTCTTT. This codes for CASSSLQGARNTEAFF.

The chain uses TRBV5-3 and TRBJ1-6; 8 bases align to TRBD1. TRBV5-3 is reported as an ORF; its role is uncertain. Trimming at V came to 6 bases and at J to 10 bases, leaving 9 bases not matched to a gene. This CDR3 is built from 14 residues. The CDR3 reads CARKQGGGNSPLHF. In nucleotides, the CDR3 is TGTGCCAGAAAACAGGGGGGAGGTAACTCACCCCTCCACTTT.

The genes are TRBV12-5 and TRBJ2-1; TRBD2 might be the D (6 bases). This CDR3 spans 16 amino acids. Germline CDR1 and CDR2: LGHNT and FRNRAP. Trimming shortened V by 2 bases and J by 2 bases, and 13 bases separated the two germline ends. The CDR3, as DNA: TGTGCTAGTGGTTTGCGGCGGGGATTAACCTACAATGAGCAGTTCTTC. Translated: CASGLRRGLTYNEQFF.

The chain joins TRBV20-1 to TRBJ2-7; a weak D match, TRBD1 (6 bases). Trimming shortened V by 3 bases and J by 0 bases, and 12 bases separated the two germline ends. CDR1 and CDR2 from the germline V gene are DFQATT and SNEGSKA (reference sequence). There are 14 residues in the CDR3. The CDR3, as DNA: TGCAGTGCTAGGATACAGGGCTACTCCTACGAGCAGTACTTC. Translated: CSARIQGYSYEQYF.

The V gene is TRBV11-2, the J gene TRBJ1-4, with D possibly being TRBD1 (5 bases). V shed 5 bases and J shed 5 bases, with 18 bases lying between them. CDR1 is SGHAT, CDR2 FQNNGV, per germline. CDR3 length equals 16 residues. Here the CDR3 reads CASSLTHRNRNEKLFF. The CDR3 nucleotides read TGTGCCAGCAGCCTTACCCACAGGAACAGGAATGAAAAACTGTTTTTT.

This clonotype is medium-sized in the sample. The chain has TRBV6-5 and TRBJ1-1; D might be TRBD1 (6 bases). Per germline, CDR1 MNHEY and CDR2 SVGAGI. Trimming removed 4 bases at V and 4 bases at J, with 13 bases between. The CDR3 length is 14 residues. CDR3 bases: TGTGCCAGCAGTTCCTTCTACAGGGTCACTGAAGCTTTCTTT. Protein: CASSSFYRVTEAFF.

The J gene is TRBJ2-5, the V gene TRBV5-6; 7 bases are shared with TRBD2. CDR3 size: 14 residues. With 9 bases clipped from V and 5 bases from J, the junction kept 13 bases outside the gene matches. Per germline, CDR1 SGHDT and CDR2 YYEEEE. In DNA, the CDR3 is TGTGCCACCCTGACTCGGGGGGTTGGGGAGACCCAGTACTTC. It is translated as CATLTRGVGETQYF.

By proportion, this clonotype is medium-sized (0.01 to 0.1%). J is TRBJ2-7 and V is TRBV6-2 or TRBV6-3, with TRBD1 identical over 8 bases. This CDR3 comprises 13 residues. Germline V gene data show CDR1 as MNHEY and CDR2 as SVGEGT. V dropped 7 bases and J dropped 6; count of bases not matched to a gene: 8. The CDR3 DNA sequence: TGTGCCAGCAATCGGCAGGGGGCTTTCGAGCAGTACTTC. Translated, it gives CASNRQGAFEQYF.

This clonotype is medium-sized by share. The chain recombines TRBV19 with TRBJ1-2; D unresolved. CDR3 size: 13 residues. V shed 5 bases and J shed 4 bases, with 11 bases lying between them. Germline V gene data show CDR1 as LNHDA and CDR2 as SQIVND (reference sequence). The CDR3: CASSSGPVYGYTF. In nucleotides, the CDR3 is TGTGCCAGTAGTTCCGGGCCCGTCTATGGCTACACCTTC.

The table lists this clonotype with many counts. The chain carries TRBV6-1 and TRBJ1-5; D perhaps matches TRBD1 (5 bases). Trimming stripped 6 bases from V and 6 bases from J, with 15 bases between. The CDR3 has 14 amino acids. Germline V lookup: CDR1 MNHNS, CDR2 SASEGT. CDR3 sequence: CASSPTGLSQPQHF. CDR3 nucleotides: TGTGCCAGCAGCCCCACAGGTTTAAGTCAGCCCCAGCATTTT.

Many counts were recorded for this clonotype. The V call is TRBV15, the J call TRBJ1-5; 9 bases line up with TRBD1. The junction had 7 bases not matched to a gene; V was cut back by 3 bases and J by 4 bases. Germline lookup yields CDR1 LNHNV and CDR2 YYDKDF (reference sequence). The CDR3 totals 16 residues. The CDR3 region is CATSSFRDRVNQPQHF. CDR3 nucleotides: TGTGCCACCAGCAGCTTTCGGGACAGGGTAAATCAGCCCCAGCATTTT.

The CDR3 DNA is TGTGCCAGCAGCACTCAGGGTCCCTACAATGAGCAGTTCTTC. Protein: CASSTQGPYNEQFF. This chain connects TRBV11-1 to TRBJ2-1, with D possibly matching TRBD1 (5 bases). CDR1 SGHAT and CDR2 FQDESV come from the germline V gene (reference sequence). This CDR3 comprises 14 residues. V lost 5 bases and J lost 2, with 10 bases in between.

The chain combines TRBV5-5 with TRBJ2-2; 8 positions match TRBD1. Germline V gene lookup returns CDR1 SGHKS and CDR2 YYEKEE (reference sequence). The CDR3 spans 18 residues. The junction had 11 bases not matched to a gene; V was cut back by 3 bases and J by 1 base. CDR3 region: CASSSRPQGVRNTGELFF. The CDR3 bases are TGTGCCAGCAGCTCAAGACCACAGGGGGTACGGAACACCGGGGAGCTGTTTTTT.

Points on this clonotype: This sequence may be a read error, since a much larger clone differs from it by one base. V gene TRBV6-2 or TRBV6-3 combines with J gene TRBJ1-2; D might be TRBD1 (5 bases). From germline, CDR1 is MNHEY and CDR2 SVGEGT. Deletions cut 8 bases from V and 8 bases from J, with 12 bases between. CDR3 length: 11 residues. For the CDR3, the DNA is TGTGCCAGCGGTCACACAGGAGGCTACACCTTC. Translation gives CASGHTGGYTF.

By frequency in the sample, this clonotype is medium-sized. The gene calls are TRBV12-3 or TRBV12-4 and TRBJ1-1; no clear D. This CDR3 has 13 residues. Trimming pared 2 bases from V and 0 bases from J, leaving 4 bases between. CDR3 bases: TGTGCCAGCAGTTTATTGGTGAACACTGAAGCTTTCTTT. It specifies CASSLLVNTEAFF.

Comments on this clonotype: The likely explanation is a read error, given a far larger clone one base away. The chain joins TRBV6-6 to TRBJ1-3; no clear D. The V gene's germline CDR1 is MNHNY and CDR2 SVGAGI (reference sequence). This CDR3 is 14 amino acids long. CDR3 in amino acids: CVSSVRASGNTIYF. The CDR3, as DNA: TGTGTCAGCAGTGTAAGGGCCTCTGGAAACACCATATATTTT.

Many counts were recorded for this clonotype. The chain joins TRBV27 to TRBJ1-2, with unresolved D. The CDR3 sequence is 13 residues long. V lost 4 bases to trimming and J lost 3 bases, with 9 bases between them. Germline V gene lookup returns CDR1 MNHEY and CDR2 SMNVEV (reference sequence). In DNA, the CDR3 is TGTGCCAGCAGTTCACGGGAGGACTATGGCTACACCTTC. This encodes CASSSREDYGYTF.

Many counts were recorded for this clonotype. This chain connects TRBV5-1 to TRBJ1-2; TRBD1 matches at 9 bases. V lost 0 bases, J lost 6 bases, and 6 bases stayed unmatched. Germline loops: CDR1 SGHRS, CDR2 YFSETQ. The CDR3 totals 15 residues. The CDR3 loop reads CASSLGTGGEDGYTF. DNA of the CDR3: TGCGCCAGCAGCTTGGGTACAGGGGGCGAGGATGGCTACACCTTC.

The chain is built from TRBV29-1 and TRBJ2-3; 7 bases are a match to TRBD2. The V gene's germline CDR1 is SQVTM and CDR2 ANQGSEA. V gave up 2 bases and J gave up 2 bases; unmatched junction bases: 7. This CDR3 spans 15 amino acids. CDR3 sequence (DNA): TGCAGCGTTGAATCCCGCGGGGGTGACACAGATACGCAGTATTTT. It yields the protein CSVESRGGDTDTQYF.

By share of the sample, this clonotype is medium-sized. The V and J genes are TRBV19 and TRBJ1-3; no reliable D call. The germline V and J ends were trimmed by 5 bases and 3 bases, with 11 bases remaining between them. The germline V gene has CDR1 LNHDA and CDR2 SQIVND (reference sequence). There are 14 residues in the CDR3. The CDR3 DNA sequence: TGTGCCAGTAGTCCGGGGATAAGTGGAAACACCATATATTTT. This sequence encodes CASSPGISGNTIYF.

V is TRBV2 and J is TRBJ1-2; D remains ambiguous. The V gene's germline CDR1 is SNHLY and CDR2 FYNNEI. V lost 4 bases, J lost 8 bases, and 11 bases lay in between. The CDR3 length is 12 residues. CDR3 in amino acids: CASSAEGWGYTF. The CDR3 coding sequence is TGTGCCAGCAGTGCGGAGGGTTGGGGCTACACCTTC.

This clonotype was detected a few times. The chain combines TRBV12-3 or TRBV12-4 with TRBJ2-7, with TRBD1 identical over 9 bases. CDR3 size: 14 residues. Trimming cost V 7 bases and J 2 bases; bases outside gene matches: 6. CDR3 in DNA: TGTGCCAGCATAGACAGGGGGACCACCTACGAGCAGTACTTC. Its translation is CASIDRGTTYEQYF.